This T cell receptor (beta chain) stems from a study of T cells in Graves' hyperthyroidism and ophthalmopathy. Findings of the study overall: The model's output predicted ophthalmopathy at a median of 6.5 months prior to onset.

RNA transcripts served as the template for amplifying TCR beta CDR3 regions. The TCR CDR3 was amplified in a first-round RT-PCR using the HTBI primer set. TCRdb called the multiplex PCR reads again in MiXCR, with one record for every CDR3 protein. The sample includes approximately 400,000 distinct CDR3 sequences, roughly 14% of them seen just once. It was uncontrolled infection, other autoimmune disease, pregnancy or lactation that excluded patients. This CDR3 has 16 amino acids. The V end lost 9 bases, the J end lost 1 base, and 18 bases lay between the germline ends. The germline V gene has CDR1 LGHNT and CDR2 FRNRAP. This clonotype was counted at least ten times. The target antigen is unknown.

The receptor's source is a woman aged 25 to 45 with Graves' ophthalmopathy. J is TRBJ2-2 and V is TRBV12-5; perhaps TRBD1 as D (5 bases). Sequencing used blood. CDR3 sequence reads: CASSDRAFLNTGELFF. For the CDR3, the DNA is TGTGCTAGCTCTGACAGAGCGTTTCTGAACACCGGGGAGCTGTTTTTT.